This T cell receptor beta chain was sequenced for a study of CD8 T cells in Susac syndrome. RNA amounts of about 0.5 to 1 ug underwent reverse transcription with random hexamers. Amplification of TCR beta CDR3 across 54 Vbeta and 13 Jbeta was performed with immunoSEQ multiplex PCR. TCRdb processed the immunoSEQ multiplex PCR reads anew with MiXCR; each CDR3 protein has one entry. The sample shows about 400,000 distinct CDR3 sequences, more than 70% of them seen only once. Trimming took 0 bases from V and 4 from J, leaving 6 bases between them. CDR1 is SGHKS, CDR2 YYEKEE, per germline (reference sequence). The CDR3 totals 13 residues.

This chain connects TRBV5-5 to TRBJ2-3, with no clear D. The TCR sequence derives from a human donor with multiple sclerosis. Sequencing used CD8+ T cells from PBMCs. The CDR3 DNA is TGTGCCAGCAGCTTGGGAGTAGCAGATACGCAGTATTTT. It translates to CASSLGVADTQYF.